This T cell receptor beta chain is from a study of blood T cell repertoires in COVID-19. Study-wide background: Samples representing acute and convalescent COVID-19 were sourced from the United States, Italy and Spain. The analysed material was cDNA or gDNA that came from T cells, B-cell-depleted T cells, or PBMCs.

Authors' methods: Quantification of nucleated cells was approximated via reference gene primer amplification. The assay was immunoSEQ multiplex PCR, and TCRdb's table has in-frame clones only and misses some. V, J and clone size derive from that table, while D and trimming were established from the DNA sequence. The repertoire holds under 100,000 clones, with 82% as singletons. This CDR3 spans 16 amino acids. J gave up 3 bases and V 6 bases, and 10 bases lay outside the gene matches. The germline V gene has CDR1 MDHEN and CDR2 SYDVKM. The clonotype comes from a man aged 60 to 75 with acute or convalescent COVID-19. Sequencing input: peripheral blood. The genes are TRBV28 and TRBJ1-4, with 7 nucleotides matching TRBD1. CDR3 protein: CASRQTGVGANEKLFF. CDR3 in DNA: TGTGCCAGCAGACAAACAGGGGTCGGGGCTAATGAAAAACTGTTTTTT.